This is a list of T cell receptor beta chains from one sample in a study of T-cell memory formation after mild COVID-19. Each CDR3 protein gets one entry after TCRdb re-called the 5' RACE reads with MiXCR. The sample includes 140,000 to 150,000 distinct CDR3 sequences, about 19% of them seen just once. Input material: PBMCs or a T cell subset sorted from them (not recorded which). The origin of the receptors is an adult woman who had mild COVID-19 (a few samples of this study predate the infection). Cell type and time point are not known. Each CDR3 is given with its conserved first and last residue. A D gene is named only where the DNA matches it firmly. Not every row has a clone size; where given, it reads once, few, many or a size class.

clone size: few; J gene: TRBJ2-1; V gene: TRBV6-6; D gene: TRBD2; CDR3 protein: CASSHTSGKGYNEQFF; CDR3 DNA: TGTGCCAGCAGTCACACAAGCGGGAAAGGGTACAATGAGCAGTTCTTC
clone size: -; J gene: TRBJ2-1; V gene: TRBV5-1; D gene: TRBD2; CDR3 protein: CASSLGTLAGGPNEQFF; CDR3 DNA: TGCGCCAGCAGCTTGGGGACCCTAGCGGGGGGGCCCAATGAGCAGTTCTTC
clone size: -; J gene: TRBJ1-5; V gene: TRBV12-2; D gene: -; CDR3 protein: CASRSRRERRNQPQHF; CDR3 DNA: TGTGCAAGTCGCTCCCGCAGGGAAAGGCGCAATCAGCCCCAGCATTTT
clone size: few; J gene: TRBJ2-2; V gene: TRBV20-1; D gene: -; CDR3 protein: CSAVRAGNTGELFF; CDR3 DNA: TGCAGTGCCGTCCGAGCGGGGAACACCGGGGAGCTGTTTTTT
clone size: -; J gene: TRBJ2-1; V gene: TRBV20-1; D gene: -; CDR3 protein: CSARDDGTQYNEQFF; CDR3 DNA: TGCAGTGCTAGAGATGACGGGACTCAATACAATGAGCAGTTCTTC
clone size: few; J gene: TRBJ2-1; V gene: TRBV5-1; D gene: TRBD1; CDR3 protein: CASSLVGDREQFF; CDR3 DNA: TGCGCCAGCAGCTTGGTTGGGGACAGGGAGCAGTTCTTC
clone size: -; J gene: TRBJ2-5; V gene: TRBV12-3/TRBV12-4; D gene: -; CDR3 protein: CASSFMAVETQYF; CDR3 DNA: TGTGCCAGCAGTTTTATGGCGGTGGAGACCCAGTACTTC
clone size: -; J gene: TRBJ1-5; V gene: TRBV15; D gene: TRBD1; CDR3 protein: CATSRVRDRGVNQPQHF; CDR3 DNA: TGTGCCACCAGCAGAGTCCGGGACAGGGGAGTCAATCAGCCCCAGCATTTT
clone size: -; J gene: TRBJ1-1; V gene: TRBV5-1; D gene: -; CDR3 protein: CASSLGQGILGNTEAFF; CDR3 DNA: TGCGCCAGCAGCTTGGGTCAGGGGATTTTGGGGAACACTGAAGCTTTCTTT
clone size: -; J gene: TRBJ2-7; V gene: TRBV9; D gene: -; CDR3 protein: CASSVEGGGGVSYEQYF; CDR3 DNA: TGTGCCAGCAGCGTAGAGGGCGGAGGAGGGGTCTCCTACGAGCAGTACTTC
clone size: once; J gene: TRBJ1-1; V gene: TRBV14; D gene: TRBD1; CDR3 protein: CASSQPGGNTEAFF; CDR3 DNA: TGTGCCAGCAGCCAACCAGGGGGCAACACTGAAGCTTTCTTT
clone size: -; J gene: TRBJ1-1; V gene: TRBV7-3; D gene: -; CDR3 protein: CASSEGGTNTEAFF; CDR3 DNA: TGTGCCAGCAGCGAGGGTGGCACGAACACTGAAGCTTTCTTT
clone size: few; J gene: TRBJ2-3; V gene: TRBV9; D gene: TRBD2; CDR3 protein: CASSVGGAGGADTQYF; CDR3 DNA: TGTGCCAGCAGCGTAGGAGGGGCGGGGGGAGCAGATACGCAGTATTTT
clone size: -; J gene: TRBJ2-5; V gene: TRBV12-3/TRBV12-4; D gene: -; CDR3 protein: CASSHRRSGETQYF; CDR3 DNA: TGTGCCAGCAGCCACCGTAGGTCTGGAGAGACCCAGTACTTC
clone size: -; J gene: TRBJ2-1; V gene: TRBV6-5; D gene: -; CDR3 protein: CASSYSRHKNEQFF; CDR3 DNA: TGTGCCAGCAGTTACTCGAGGCACAAGAATGAGCAGTTCTTC
clone size: -; J gene: TRBJ2-7; V gene: TRBV12-5; D gene: -; CDR3 protein: CASGPRTASYEQYF; CDR3 DNA: TGTGCTAGTGGCCCCCGGACAGCCTCCTACGAGCAGTACTTC
clone size: few; J gene: TRBJ2-7; V gene: TRBV7-8; D gene: -; CDR3 protein: CASSSNLQASSYEQYF; CDR3 DNA: TGTGCCAGCAGCTCCAATCTACAGGCCTCCTCCTACGAGCAGTACTTC
clone size: -; J gene: TRBJ2-5; V gene: TRBV29-1; D gene: -; CDR3 protein: CSVQGGDQETQYF; CDR3 DNA: TGCAGCGTTCAAGGGGGGGACCAAGAGACCCAGTACTTC
clone size: -; J gene: TRBJ2-5; V gene: TRBV5-1; D gene: -; CDR3 protein: CASSLVGFDQETQYF; CDR3 DNA: TGCGCCAGCAGCTTGGTGGGGTTCGACCAAGAGACCCAGTACTTC
clone size: few; J gene: TRBJ1-1; V gene: TRBV5-1; D gene: -; CDR3 protein: CASSFGENTEAFF; CDR3 DNA: TGCGCCAGCAGCTTTGGAGAGAACACTGAAGCTTTCTTT
clone size: -; J gene: TRBJ2-3; V gene: TRBV24-1; D gene: TRBD2; CDR3 protein: CATSDWAGTSGPGDTQYF; CDR3 DNA: TGTGCCACCAGTGATTGGGCCGGGACTAGCGGACCGGGGGATACGCAGTATTTT
clone size: -; J gene: TRBJ2-1; V gene: TRBV7-6; D gene: -; CDR3 protein: CASSLGIRGETYNEQFF; CDR3 DNA: TGTGCCAGCAGCTTAGGTATAAGGGGGGAAACCTACAATGAGCAGTTCTTC
clone size: -; J gene: TRBJ1-1; V gene: TRBV19; D gene: TRBD1; CDR3 protein: CASRDRAPTEAFF; CDR3 DNA: TGTGCCAGTAGGGACAGGGCACCCACTGAAGCTTTCTTT
clone size: -; J gene: TRBJ1-6; V gene: TRBV5-1; D gene: TRBD1; CDR3 protein: CASSYTGTDVNSPLHF; CDR3 DNA: TGCGCCAGCAGTTACACCGGGACAGACGTAAATTCACCCCTCCACTTT
clone size: few; J gene: TRBJ1-5; V gene: TRBV20-1; D gene: TRBD1; CDR3 protein: CSAPDRGANQPQHF; CDR3 DNA: TGCAGTGCTCCAGACAGGGGAGCAAATCAGCCCCAGCATTTT
clone size: few; J gene: TRBJ2-3; V gene: TRBV12-3/TRBV12-4; D gene: TRBD1; CDR3 protein: CASRMTGSTDTQYF; CDR3 DNA: TGTGCCAGCAGGATGACAGGGAGCACAGATACGCAGTATTTT
clone size: few; J gene: TRBJ2-1; V gene: TRBV9; D gene: TRBD1; CDR3 protein: CASSVQGADNEQFF; CDR3 DNA: TGTGCCAGCAGCGTACAGGGGGCGGACAATGAGCAGTTCTTC
clone size: few; J gene: TRBJ1-1; V gene: TRBV6-1; D gene: TRBD1; CDR3 protein: CASRPGTGNTEAFF; CDR3 DNA: TGTGCCAGCAGACCCGGGACAGGGAACACTGAAGCTTTCTTT
clone size: few; J gene: TRBJ2-7; V gene: TRBV7-3; D gene: -; CDR3 protein: CASTWGYEQYF; CDR3 DNA: TGTGCCAGCACCTGGGGATACGAGCAGTACTTC